This TCR beta chain was profiled in a study of CD8 T cells in Susac syndrome. Random hexamers primed reverse transcription of about 0.5 to 1 ug RNA. Using its own MiXCR run on the immunoSEQ multiplex PCR reads, TCRdb lists one record per CDR3 protein. The sample includes more than 110,000 distinct CDR3 sequences, 85% to 95% of them seen just once. This CDR3 has 14 residues. Trimming left V 4 bases short and J 3 bases short, with 11 bases between. CDR1 is KGHDR, CDR2 SFDVKD, per germline. The clonotype originates from a human donor in good health. The material sequenced was CD8+ T cells from PBMCs. This sequence joins TRBV24-1 and TRBJ1-2; D is unclear. The CDR3 DNA is TGTGCCACCAGTGACCTCCGGACGGACTATGGCTACACCTTC. This translates into CATSDLRTDYGYTF.